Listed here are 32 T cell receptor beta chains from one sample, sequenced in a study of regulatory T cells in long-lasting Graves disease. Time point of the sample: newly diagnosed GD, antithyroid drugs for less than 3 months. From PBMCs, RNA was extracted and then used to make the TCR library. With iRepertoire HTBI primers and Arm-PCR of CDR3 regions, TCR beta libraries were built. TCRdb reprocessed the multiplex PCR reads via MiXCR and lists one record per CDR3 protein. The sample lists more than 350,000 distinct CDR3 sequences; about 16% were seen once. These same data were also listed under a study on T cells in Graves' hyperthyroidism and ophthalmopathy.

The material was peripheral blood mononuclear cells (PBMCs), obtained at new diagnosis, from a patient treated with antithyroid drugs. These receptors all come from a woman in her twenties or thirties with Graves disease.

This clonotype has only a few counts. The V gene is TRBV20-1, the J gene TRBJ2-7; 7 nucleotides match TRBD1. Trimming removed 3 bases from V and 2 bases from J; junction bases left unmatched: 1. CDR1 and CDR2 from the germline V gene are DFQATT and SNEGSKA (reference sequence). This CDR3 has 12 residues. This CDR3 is CSASRGPYEQYF. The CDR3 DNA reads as TGCAGTGCTAGTAGGGGGCCCTACGAGCAGTACTTC.

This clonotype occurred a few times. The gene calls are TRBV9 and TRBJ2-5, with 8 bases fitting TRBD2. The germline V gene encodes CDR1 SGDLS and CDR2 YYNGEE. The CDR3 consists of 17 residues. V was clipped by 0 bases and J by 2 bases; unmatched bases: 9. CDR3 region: CASSVGLVAGLQETQYF. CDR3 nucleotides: TGTGCCAGCAGCGTAGGTCTAGTAGCGGGACTTCAAGAGACCCAGTACTTC.

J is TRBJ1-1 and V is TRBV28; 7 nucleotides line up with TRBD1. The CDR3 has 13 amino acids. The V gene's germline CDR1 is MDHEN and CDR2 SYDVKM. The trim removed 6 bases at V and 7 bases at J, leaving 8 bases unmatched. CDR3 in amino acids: CASRPGGQHEAFF. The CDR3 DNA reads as TGTGCCAGCAGACCAGGGGGGCAGCATGAAGCTTTCTTT.

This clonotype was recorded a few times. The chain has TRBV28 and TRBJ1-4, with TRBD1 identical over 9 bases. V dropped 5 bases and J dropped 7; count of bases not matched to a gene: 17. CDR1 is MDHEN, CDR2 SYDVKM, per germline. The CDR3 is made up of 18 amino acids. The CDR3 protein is CASSVFVQGALLGEKLFF. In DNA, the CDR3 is TGTGCCAGCAGTGTTTTTGTACAGGGGGCGCTTCTAGGTGAAAAACTGTTTTTT.

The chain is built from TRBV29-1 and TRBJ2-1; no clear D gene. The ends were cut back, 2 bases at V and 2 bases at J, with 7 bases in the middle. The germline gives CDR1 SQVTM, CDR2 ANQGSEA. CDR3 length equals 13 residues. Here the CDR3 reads CSVEYSAYNEQFF. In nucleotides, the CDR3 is TGCAGCGTTGAATATTCCGCCTACAATGAGCAGTTCTTC.

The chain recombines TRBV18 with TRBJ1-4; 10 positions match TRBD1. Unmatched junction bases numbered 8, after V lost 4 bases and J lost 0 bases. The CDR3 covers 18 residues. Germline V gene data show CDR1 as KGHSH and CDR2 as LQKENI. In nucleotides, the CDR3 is TGTGCCAGCTCACGACAGGGGGCGTCTTATGCAACTAATGAAAAACTGTTTTTT. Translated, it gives CASSRQGASYATNEKLFF.

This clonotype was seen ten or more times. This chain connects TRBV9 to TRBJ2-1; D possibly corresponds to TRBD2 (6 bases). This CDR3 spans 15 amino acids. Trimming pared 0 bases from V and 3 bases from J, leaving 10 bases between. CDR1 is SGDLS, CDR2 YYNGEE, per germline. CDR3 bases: TGTGCCAGCAGCGTAGGGTTCGGGAGCTACAATGAGCAGTTCTTC. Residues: CASSVGFGSYNEQFF.

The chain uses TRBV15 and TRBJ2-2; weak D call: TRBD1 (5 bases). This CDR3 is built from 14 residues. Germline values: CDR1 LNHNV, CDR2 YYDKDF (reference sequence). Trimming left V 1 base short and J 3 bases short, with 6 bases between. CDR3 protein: CATSRVQDTGELFF. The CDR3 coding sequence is TGTGCCACCAGCAGAGTACAGGACACCGGGGAGCTGTTTTTT.

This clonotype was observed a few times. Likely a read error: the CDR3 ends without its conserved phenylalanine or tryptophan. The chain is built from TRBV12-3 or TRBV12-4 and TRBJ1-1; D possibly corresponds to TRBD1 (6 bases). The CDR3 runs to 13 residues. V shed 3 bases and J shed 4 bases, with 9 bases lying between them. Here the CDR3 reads CASSLGGGTEAFL. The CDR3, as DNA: TGTGCCAGCAGTTTGGGAGGGGGCACTGAAGCTTTCCTT.

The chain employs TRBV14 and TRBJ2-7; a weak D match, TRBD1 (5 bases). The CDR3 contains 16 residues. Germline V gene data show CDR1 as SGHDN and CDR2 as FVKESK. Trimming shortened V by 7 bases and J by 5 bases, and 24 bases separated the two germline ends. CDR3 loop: CASNNQARGKGNEQYF. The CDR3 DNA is TGTGCCAGCAATAACCAAGCAAGGGGTAAAGGTAACGAGCAGTACTTC.

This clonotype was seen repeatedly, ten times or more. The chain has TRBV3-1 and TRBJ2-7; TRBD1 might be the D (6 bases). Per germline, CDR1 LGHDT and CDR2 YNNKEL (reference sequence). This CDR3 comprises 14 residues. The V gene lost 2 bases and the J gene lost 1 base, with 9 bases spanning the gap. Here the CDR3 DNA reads TGTGCCAGCAGCCAATGGCAGGGGTCCTACGAGCAGTACTTC. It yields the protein CASSQWQGSYEQYF.

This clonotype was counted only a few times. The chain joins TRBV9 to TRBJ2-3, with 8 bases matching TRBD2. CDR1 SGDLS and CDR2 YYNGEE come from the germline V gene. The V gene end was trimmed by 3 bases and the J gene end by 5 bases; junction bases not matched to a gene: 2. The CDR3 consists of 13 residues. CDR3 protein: CASSDTSGDTQYF. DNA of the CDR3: TGTGCCAGCAGCGACACTAGCGGAGATACGCAGTATTTT.

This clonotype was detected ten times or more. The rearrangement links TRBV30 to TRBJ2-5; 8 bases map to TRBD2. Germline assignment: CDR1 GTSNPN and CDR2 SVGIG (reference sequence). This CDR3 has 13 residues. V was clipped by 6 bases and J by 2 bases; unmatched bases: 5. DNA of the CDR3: TGTGCCTGCACAGCGGGGGTACAAGAGACCCAGTACTTC. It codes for CACTAGVQETQYF.

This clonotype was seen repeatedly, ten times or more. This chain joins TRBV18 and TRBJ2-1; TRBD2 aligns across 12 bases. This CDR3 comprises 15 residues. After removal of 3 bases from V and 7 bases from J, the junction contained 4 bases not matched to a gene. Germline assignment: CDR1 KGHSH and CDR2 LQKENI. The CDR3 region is CASSPTSGGSNEQFF. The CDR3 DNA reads TGTGCCAGCTCACCGACTAGCGGGGGATCTAATGAGCAGTTCTTC. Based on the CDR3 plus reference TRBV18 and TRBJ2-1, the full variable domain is NAGVMQNPRHLVRRRGQEARLRCSPMKGHSHVYWYRQLPEEGLKFMVYLQKENIIDESGMPKERFSAEFPKEGPSILRIQQVVRGDSAAYFCASSPTSGGSNEQFFGPGTRLTVL.

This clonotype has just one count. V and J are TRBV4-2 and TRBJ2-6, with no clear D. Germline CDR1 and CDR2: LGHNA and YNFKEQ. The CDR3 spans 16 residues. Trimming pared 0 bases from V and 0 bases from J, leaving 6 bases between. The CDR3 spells CASSQDRSSGANVLTF. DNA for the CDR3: TGTGCCAGCAGCCAAGACCGGAGCTCTGGGGCCAACGTCCTGACTTTC.

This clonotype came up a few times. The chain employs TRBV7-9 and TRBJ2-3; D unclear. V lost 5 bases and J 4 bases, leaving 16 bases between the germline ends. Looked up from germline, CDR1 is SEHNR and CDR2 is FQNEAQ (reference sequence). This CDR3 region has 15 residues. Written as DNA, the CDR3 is TGTGCCAGCAGCCTACACGCTCCCACAGCAGATACGCAGTATTTT. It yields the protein CASSLHAPTADTQYF.

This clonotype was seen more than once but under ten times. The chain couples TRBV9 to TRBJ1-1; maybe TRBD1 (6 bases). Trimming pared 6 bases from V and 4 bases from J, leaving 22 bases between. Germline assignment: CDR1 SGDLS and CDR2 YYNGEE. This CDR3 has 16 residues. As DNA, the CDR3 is TGTGCCAGCACCAATACAGCATCGGGGGCCTTCACTGAAGCTTTCTTT. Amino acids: CASTNTASGAFTEAFF.

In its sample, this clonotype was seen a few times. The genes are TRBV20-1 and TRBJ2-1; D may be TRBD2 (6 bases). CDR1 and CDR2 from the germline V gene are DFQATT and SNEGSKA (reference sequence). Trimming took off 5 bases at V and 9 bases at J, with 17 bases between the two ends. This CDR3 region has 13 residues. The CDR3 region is CSALSPSEGEQFF. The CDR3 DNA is TGCAGTGCTCTCTCCCCTAGCGAAGGTGAGCAGTTCTTC.

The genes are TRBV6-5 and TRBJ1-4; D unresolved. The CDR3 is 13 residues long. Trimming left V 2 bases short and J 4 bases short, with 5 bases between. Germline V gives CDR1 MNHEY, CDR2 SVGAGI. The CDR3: CASSYGINEKLFF. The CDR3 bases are TGTGCCAGCAGTTACGGGATTAATGAAAAACTGTTTTTT.

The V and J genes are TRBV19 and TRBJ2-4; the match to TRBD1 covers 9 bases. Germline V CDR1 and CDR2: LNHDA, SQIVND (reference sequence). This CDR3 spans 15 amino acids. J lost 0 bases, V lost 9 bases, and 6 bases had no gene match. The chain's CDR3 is CASRQGEGAKNIQYF. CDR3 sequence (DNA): TGTGCCAGCAGACAGGGGGAAGGAGCCAAAAACATTCAGTACTTC. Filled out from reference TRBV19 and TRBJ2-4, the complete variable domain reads DGGITQSPKYLFRKEGQNVTLSCEQNLNHDAMYWYRQDPGQGLRLIYYSQIVNDFQKGDIAEGYSVSREKKESFPLTVTSAQKNPTAFYLCASRQGEGAKNIQYFGAGTRLSVL.

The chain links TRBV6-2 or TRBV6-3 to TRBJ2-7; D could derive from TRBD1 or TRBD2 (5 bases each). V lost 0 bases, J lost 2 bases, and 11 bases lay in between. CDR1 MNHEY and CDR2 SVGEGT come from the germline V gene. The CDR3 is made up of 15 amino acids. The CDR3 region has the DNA TGTGCCAGCAGTTACTCCGGGACGGCGACCTACGAGCAGTACTTC. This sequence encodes CASSYSGTATYEQYF.

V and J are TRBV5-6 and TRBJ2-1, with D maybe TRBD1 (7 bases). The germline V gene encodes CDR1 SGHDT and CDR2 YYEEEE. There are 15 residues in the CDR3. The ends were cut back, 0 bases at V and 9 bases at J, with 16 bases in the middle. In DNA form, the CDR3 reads TGTGCCAGCAGCTTGGGCGGGGTAGGGGGCGGTGAGCAGTTCTTC. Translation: CASSLGGVGGGEQFF.

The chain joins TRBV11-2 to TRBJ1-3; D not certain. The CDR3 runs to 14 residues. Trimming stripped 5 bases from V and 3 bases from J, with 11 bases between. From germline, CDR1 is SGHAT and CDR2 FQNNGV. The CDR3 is CASSTPTDGNTIYF. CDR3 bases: TGTGCCAGCAGCACGCCGACGGATGGAAACACCATATATTTT. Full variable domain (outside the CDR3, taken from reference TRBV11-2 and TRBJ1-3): EAGVAQSPRYKIIEKRQSVAFWCNPISGHATLYWYQQILGQGPKLLIQFQNNGVVDDSQLPKDRFSAERLKGVDSTLKIQPAKLEDSAVYLCASSTPTDGNTIYFGEGSWLTVV.

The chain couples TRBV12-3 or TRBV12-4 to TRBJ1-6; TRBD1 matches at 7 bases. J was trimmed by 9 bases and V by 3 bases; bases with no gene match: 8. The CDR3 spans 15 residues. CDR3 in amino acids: CASSLGPYRGSPLHF. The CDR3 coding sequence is TGTGCCAGCAGTTTGGGGCCCTACAGGGGTTCACCCCTCCACTTT.

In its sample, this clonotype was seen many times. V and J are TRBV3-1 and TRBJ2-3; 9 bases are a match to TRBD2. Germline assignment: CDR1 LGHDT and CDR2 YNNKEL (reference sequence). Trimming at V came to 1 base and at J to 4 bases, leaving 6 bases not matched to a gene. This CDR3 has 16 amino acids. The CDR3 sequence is CASSQGLAAMSDTQYF. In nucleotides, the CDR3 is TGTGCCAGCAGCCAAGGACTAGCGGCTATGTCAGATACGCAGTATTTT.

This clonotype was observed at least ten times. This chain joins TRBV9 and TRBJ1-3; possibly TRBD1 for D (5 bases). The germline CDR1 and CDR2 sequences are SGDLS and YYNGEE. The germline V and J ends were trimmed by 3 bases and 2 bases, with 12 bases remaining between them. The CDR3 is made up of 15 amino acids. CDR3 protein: CASSETGSTGNTIYF. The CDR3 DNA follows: TGTGCCAGCAGCGAAACAGGTTCGACTGGAAACACCATATATTTT.

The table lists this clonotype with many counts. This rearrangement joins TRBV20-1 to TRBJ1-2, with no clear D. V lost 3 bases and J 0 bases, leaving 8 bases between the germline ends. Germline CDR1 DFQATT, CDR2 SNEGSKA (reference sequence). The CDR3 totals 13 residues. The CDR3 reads CSARNVANYGYTF. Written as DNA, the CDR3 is TGCAGTGCTAGGAATGTAGCTAACTATGGCTACACCTTC.

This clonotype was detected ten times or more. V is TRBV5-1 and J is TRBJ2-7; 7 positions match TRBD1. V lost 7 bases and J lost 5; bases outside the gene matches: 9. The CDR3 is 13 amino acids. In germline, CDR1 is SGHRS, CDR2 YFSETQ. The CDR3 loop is CASGVGGFNEQYF. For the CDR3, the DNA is TGCGCCAGCGGGGTAGGGGGCTTCAACGAGCAGTACTTC.

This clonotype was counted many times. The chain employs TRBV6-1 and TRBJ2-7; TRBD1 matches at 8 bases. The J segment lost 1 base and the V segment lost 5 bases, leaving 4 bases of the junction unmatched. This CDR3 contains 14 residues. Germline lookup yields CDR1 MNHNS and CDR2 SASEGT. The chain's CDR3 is CASSKDRGSYEQYF. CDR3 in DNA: TGTGCCAGCAGTAAAGACAGGGGTTCCTACGAGCAGTACTTC.

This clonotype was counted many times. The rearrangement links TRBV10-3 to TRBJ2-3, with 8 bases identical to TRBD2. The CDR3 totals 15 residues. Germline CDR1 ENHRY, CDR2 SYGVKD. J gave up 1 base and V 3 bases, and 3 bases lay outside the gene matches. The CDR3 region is CAISDSGRGTDTQYF. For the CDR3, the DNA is TGTGCCATCAGTGACAGCGGGAGAGGCACAGATACGCAGTATTTT.

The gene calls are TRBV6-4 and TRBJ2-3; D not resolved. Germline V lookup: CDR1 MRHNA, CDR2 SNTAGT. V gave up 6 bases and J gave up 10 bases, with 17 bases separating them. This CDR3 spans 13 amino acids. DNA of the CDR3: TGTGCCAGCAGAGAGAGTCTGTGGGCTGCGCAGTATTTT. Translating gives CASRESLWAAQYF.

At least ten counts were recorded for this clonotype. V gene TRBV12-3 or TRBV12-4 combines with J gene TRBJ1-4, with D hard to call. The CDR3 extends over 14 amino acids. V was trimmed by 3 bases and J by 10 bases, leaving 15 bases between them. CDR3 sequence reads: CASSFSAPGGKLFF. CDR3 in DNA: TGTGCCAGCAGTTTTTCAGCCCCTGGCGGAAAACTGTTTTTT.